Below, 27 T cell receptor beta chains from the same sample are listed, as sequenced in a study of blood T cells in healthy people across ages. A second PCR, run for about 7 to 11 cycles, used a sample-barcoded 5' primer plus a J-beta primer mix. TCRdb reprocessed the 5' RACE reads via MiXCR and lists one record per CDR3 protein. Altogether some 730,000 distinct CDR3 sequences are present, around a fifth being singletons, with the ten largest covering around 21%. Sequenced: blood. The receptor set was obtained from a man between 65 and 85 years old in good health.

This clonotype was recorded a few times. The rearrangement joins TRBV7-2 to TRBJ2-5, with TRBD1 identical over 8 bases. TRBJ2-1 matches the DNA end more closely, so the J call is doubtful. The CDR3 has 12 residues. Per germline, CDR1 SGHTA and CDR2 FQGNSA. CDR3 in DNA: TGTGCCAGCAGCACAAGGACAGGGAAGCAGTTCTTC. Translation: CASSTRTGKQFF.

The chain uses TRBV20-1 and TRBJ2-1, with D tentatively TRBD2 (5 bases). V was pared by 5 bases and J by 1 base, with 9 bases between. There are 13 residues in the CDR3. Germline V gene lookup returns CDR1 DFQATT and CDR2 SNEGSKA (reference sequence). This CDR3 is CSAGSDSYNEQFF. The CDR3 DNA sequence: TGCAGTGCTGGGAGTGATTCCTACAATGAGCAGTTCTTC.

This clonotype has more than one count but fewer than ten. The CDR3 loop reads CASRDRGRGNEKLFF. The CDR3 coding sequence is TGTGCCAGCAGAGACAGGGGAAGGGGTAATGAAAAACTGTTTTTT. This chain connects TRBV12-3 or TRBV12-4 to TRBJ1-4; TRBD1 matches at 8 bases. The CDR3 length is 15 residues. V was pared by 6 bases and J by 4 bases, with 7 bases of the junction left unmatched.

The chain joins TRBV4-3 to TRBJ2-5, with TRBD2 matching 8 bases. CDR3 length equals 15 residues. V trimming: 0 bases; J trimming: 5 bases; junction bases outside the gene matches: 5. CDR1 LGHNA and CDR2 YSLEER come from the germline V gene. The CDR3 region has the DNA TGCGCCAGCAGCCAAGATAAGACTAGCGCGGAGACCCAGTACTTC. Its protein product is CASSQDKTSAETQYF.

The rearrangement uses TRBV19 and TRBJ2-2; weak D call: TRBD2 (6 bases). The CDR3 extends over 17 amino acids. Germline CDR1 and CDR2: LNHDA and SQIVND (reference sequence). Trimming removed 6 bases at V and 9 bases at J, with 26 bases between. The DNA of the CDR3 is TGTGCCAGTAGACACGCAAGGAGGGAGCGCCTTAGGAGGGAGCTGTTTTTT. Residues: CASRHARRERLRRELFF.

This clonotype was recorded at least ten times. The rearrangement uses TRBV29-1 and TRBJ1-2; no clear D. V was clipped by 5 bases and J by 3 bases, with 4 bases between them. Germline values: CDR1 SQVTM, CDR2 ANQGSEA. The CDR3 is made up of 10 amino acids. The CDR3 sequence is CSVPDYGYTF. CDR3 bases: TGCAGCGTTCCAGACTATGGCTACACCTTC.

The CDR3 spells CASSSSGTGGETQYF. The CDR3 bases are TGCGCCAGCAGCTCCTCCGGGACAGGGGGCGAGACCCAGTACTTC. This chain connects TRBV5-1 to TRBJ2-5; TRBD1 agrees at 12 bases. Germline V lookup: CDR1 SGHRS, CDR2 YFSETQ. After removal of 3 bases from V and 5 bases from J, the junction contained 5 bases not matched to a gene. The CDR3 has 15 amino acids.

This chain connects TRBV20-1 to TRBJ2-2; a possible D gene is TRBD2 (7 bases). CDR1 DFQATT and CDR2 SNEGSKA come from the germline V gene (reference sequence). The V end lost 3 bases, the J end lost 6 bases, and 17 bases lay between the germline ends. CDR3 length equals 15 residues. The DNA for the CDR3 is TGCAGTGCTAGCCCCCCCCGGGGGGCTGCCGGGGAGCTGTTTTTT. It encodes CSASPPRGAAGELFF.

This clonotype was seen more than once but under ten times. The chain carries TRBV4-1 and TRBJ2-1, with TRBD2 matching over 9 bases. The CDR3 has 16 residues. CDR1 and CDR2 from the germline V gene are MGHRA and YSYEKL. Trimming took 3 bases from V and 6 from J; bases not matched to a gene: 9. CDR3 amino acids: CASSQHLAGVSNEQFF. The CDR3 bases are TGCGCCAGCAGCCAGCACTTAGCGGGGGTCAGCAATGAGCAGTTCTTC.

This rearrangement joins TRBV7-9 to TRBJ1-1; tentative D call: TRBD1 (5 bases). This CDR3 spans 15 amino acids. V shed 5 bases and J shed 0 bases, with 13 bases lying between them. CDR1 is SEHNR and CDR2 is FQNEAQ in the germline V gene (reference sequence). CDR3 sequence (DNA): TGTGCCAGCAGCCCACTCGTAGGGGTGAACACTGAAGCTTTCTTT. This translates into CASSPLVGVNTEAFF.

V and J are TRBV20-1 and TRBJ2-5; either TRBD1 or TRBD2 may fit D (6 bases each). Trimming shortened V by 2 bases and J by 5 bases, and 21 bases separated the two germline ends. The germline CDR1 and CDR2 sequences are DFQATT and SNEGSKA (reference sequence). This CDR3 is built from 16 residues. The CDR3 protein is CSARSRGRGPGETQYF. In DNA form, the CDR3 reads TGCAGTGCTAGATCACGAGGACGGGGGCCGGGGGAGACCCAGTACTTC.

V gene TRBV18 combines with J gene TRBJ2-3, with D possibly being TRBD1 or TRBD2 (6 bases each). V shed 3 bases and J shed 4 bases, with 11 bases lying between them. The CDR3 has 14 residues. CDR1 is KGHSH and CDR2 is LQKENI in the germline V gene. CDR3 protein: CASSPNGGPDTQYF. The CDR3 bases are TGTGCCAGCTCACCGAATGGGGGGCCAGATACGCAGTATTTT.

V gene TRBV6-1 combines with J gene TRBJ2-5, with a tentative D call TRBD1 (6 bases). CDR3 length equals 14 residues. Trimming left V 7 bases short and J 1 base short, with 13 bases between. Germline CDR1 and CDR2: MNHNS and SASEGT. As DNA, the CDR3 is TGTGCCAGCAACATAGGGGGAGTCCAAGAGACCCAGTACTTC. Translated: CASNIGGVQETQYF.

This clonotype was counted only a few times. This rearrangement joins TRBV5-1 to TRBJ1-4; no firm D call. CDR3 size: 16 residues. Germline values: CDR1 SGHRS, CDR2 YFSETQ. Trimming pared 0 bases from V and 0 bases from J, leaving 9 bases between. The chain's CDR3 is CASSLDTLSTNEKLFF. The CDR3 nucleotides read TGCGCCAGCAGCTTGGACACTCTCTCAACTAATGAAAAACTGTTTTTT.

To note about this clonotype: An end of the junction does not agree with germline; a read error may underlie this. This sequence joins TRBV7-9 and TRBJ1-1; no clear D. The CDR3 runs to 14 residues. Germline V gene lookup returns CDR1 SEHNR and CDR2 FQNEAQ (reference sequence). The CDR3 DNA reads TGTGCCAGCAGCTCCGGGATAGCGAACGCTGAAGCTTTCTTT. Translation: CASSSGIANAEAFF.

The chain employs TRBV20-1 and TRBJ2-3; perhaps TRBD2 as D (6 bases). The CDR3 consists of 14 residues. The V end lost 3 bases, the J end lost 0 bases, and 10 bases lay between the germline ends. Germline V gene lookup returns CDR1 DFQATT and CDR2 SNEGSKA (reference sequence). CDR3 bases: TGCAGTGCTAGCCCTAGCGAAAGCACAGATACGCAGTATTTT. It is translated as CSASPSESTDTQYF.

This rearrangement joins TRBV6-6 to TRBJ2-7; D gene ambiguous. This CDR3 is built from 16 residues. The germline CDR1 and CDR2 sequences are MNHNY and SVGAGI (reference sequence). The ends were cut back, 5 bases at V and 0 bases at J, with 17 bases in the middle. The CDR3 sequence is CASSKPQKKASYEQYF. CDR3 sequence (DNA): TGTGCCAGCAGTAAACCTCAGAAAAAAGCCTCCTACGAGCAGTACTTC.

The chain links TRBV9 to TRBJ1-5; 8 bases fit TRBD1. There are 15 residues in the CDR3. CDR1 is SGDLS and CDR2 is YYNGEE in the germline V gene. Trimming took 3 bases from V and 0 from J; bases not matched to a gene: 2. CDR3 sequence reads: CASSATGDSNQPQHF. The CDR3 DNA reads as TGTGCCAGCAGCGCGACAGGGGATAGCAATCAGCCCCAGCATTTT.

This rearrangement joins TRBV12-3 or TRBV12-4 to TRBJ1-2; tentatively, D is TRBD1 (6 bases). The CDR3 consists of 15 residues. V dropped 3 bases and J dropped 4 bases, with 15 bases sitting between them. The CDR3 sequence: CASSFPHRVLYGYTF. The DNA for the CDR3 is TGTGCCAGCAGTTTTCCCCACAGGGTTCTCTATGGCTACACCTTC.

This chain uses TRBV25-1 with TRBJ2-1; 11 bases agree with TRBD1. Germline V CDR1 and CDR2: MGHDK, SYGVNS. This CDR3 is 15 amino acids long. With 4 bases clipped from V and 6 bases from J, the junction kept 5 bases outside the gene matches. The CDR3 nucleotides are TGTGCCAGCAGTGTGCCCGGGACAGGGGGCAATGAGCAGTTCTTC. Amino acids: CASSVPGTGGNEQFF.

This chain uses TRBV3-1 with TRBJ2-7, with 7 positions matching TRBD1. The CDR3 loop spans 13 amino acids. The junction had 6 bases not matched to a gene; V was cut back by 9 bases and J by 1 base. Germline CDR1 reads LGHDT; CDR2 reads YNNKEL (reference sequence). DNA for the CDR3: TGTGCCAGTGCACACAGGGGATCCTACGAGCAGTACTTC. Its translation is CASAHRGSYEQYF.

This clonotype was seen many times. This rearrangement joins TRBV7-9 to TRBJ2-1, with D possibly being TRBD1 (6 bases). Between the trimmed V and J ends, which lost 6 bases and 4 bases, there was a span of 13 bases. Germline assignment: CDR1 SEHNR and CDR2 FQNEAQ (reference sequence). This CDR3 contains 14 residues. This chain's CDR3 is CASRFGTPYNEQFF. The CDR3 nucleotides are TGTGCCAGCAGATTCGGGACACCTTACAATGAGCAGTTCTTC.

This clonotype was detected a few times. J is TRBJ2-7 and V is TRBV12-3 or TRBV12-4; 7 nucleotides match TRBD1. V was pared by 6 bases and J by 6 bases, with 8 bases of the junction left unmatched. The CDR3 is 13 amino acids. The CDR3 DNA reads as TGTGCCAGCAGCCTGGGACAGTCGCGCGAGCAGTACTTC. Amino acid sequence: CASSLGQSREQYF.

This chain links TRBV6-5 with TRBJ2-7; 8 bases align to TRBD2. The germline V gene has CDR1 MNHEY and CDR2 SVGAGI. The CDR3 spans 13 residues. V was pared by 4 bases and J by 8 bases, with 7 bases of the junction left unmatched. The CDR3, as DNA: TGTGCCAGCAGTTGCTCGGGCGGGGGGAAGCAGTACTTC. This translates into CASSCSGGGKQYF.

This clonotype occurred once. The chain recombines TRBV7-8 with TRBJ2-3; 10 bases are shared with TRBD2. The V gene's germline CDR1 is SGHVS and CDR2 FQNEAQ. V shed 3 bases and J 0 bases; nucleotides not matched to a gene: 9. The length of the CDR3 is 18 residues. CDR3 protein: CASSFPTRTSGSTDTQYF. In DNA form, the CDR3 reads TGTGCCAGCAGCTTTCCCACGCGGACTAGCGGCAGCACAGATACGCAGTATTTT.

This clonotype was found a few times. A read error may produce the germline difference seen at one junction end. The V call is TRBV10-3, the J call TRBJ1-1; D may be TRBD1 (5 bases). CDR3 length: 12 residues. Germline lookup yields CDR1 ENHRY and CDR2 SYGVKD. The DNA for the CDR3 is TGTGCCGTCAGCGGACAGAACACTGAAGCTTTCTTT. Its translation is CAVSGQNTEAFF.

This clonotype appeared a few times. V is TRBV7-8 and J is TRBJ1-2; 7 bases fit TRBD1. This CDR3 is built from 15 residues. Germline-derived CDR1 and CDR2 are SGHVS and FQNEAQ. Trimming took 5 bases from V and 4 from J; bases not matched to a gene: 10. The CDR3 loop reads CASSPPGQEFYGYTF. CDR3 sequence (DNA): TGTGCCAGCAGCCCGCCCGGACAGGAGTTCTATGGCTACACCTTC.